Shown below are 22 T cell receptor beta chains from a single sample sequenced in a study of T cell changes during pregnancy in multiple sclerosis. Method: immunoSEQ multiplex PCR; TCRdb's copy keeps in-frame clones and lacks some. The profile shows about 60,000 clones, roughly 88% of them singletons. Material: peripheral blood, obtained in the third trimester of pregnancy. The receptors were gathered from a female donor in good health, enrolled as a control in a pregnancy study.

This chain links TRBV7-2 with TRBJ1-3; possible D gene TRBD1, 6 bases. The CDR3 has 13 residues. V was shortened by 5 bases and J by 5 bases, with 10 bases between the two germline ends. Per the germline V gene, CDR1 is SGHTA and CDR2 is FQGNSA. CDR3 residues: CASSPDRRNTIYF. CDR3 DNA: TGTGCCAGCAGCCCAGACAGGAGAAACACCATATATTTT.

The DNA for the CDR3 is TGTGCTAGTGGTTCTCCAACTAGCTTGGATGAGCAGTTCTTC. Its protein product is CASGSPTSLDEQFF. This chain links TRBV12-5 with TRBJ2-1; TRBD2 might be the D (6 bases). The CDR3 has 14 amino acids. Per germline, CDR1 LGHNT and CDR2 FRNRAP. V dropped 4 bases and J dropped 8 bases, with 15 bases sitting between them.

The chain uses TRBV27 and TRBJ2-1, with no clear D. The CDR3 covers 12 residues. With 5 bases removed from V and 13 bases from J, the gap between germline ends came to 15 bases. In germline, CDR1 is MNHEY, CDR2 SMNVEV (reference sequence). CDR3 nucleotides: TGTGCCAGCAGTCCCCGTAGAGGAGAACAGTTCTTC. Residues: CASSPRRGEQFF.

The chain joins TRBV5-1 to TRBJ2-5, with D tentatively TRBD1 (6 bases). This CDR3 has 15 amino acids. Germline V gene data show CDR1 as SGHRS and CDR2 as YFSETQ. Trimming removed 0 bases at V and 1 base at J, with 10 bases between. CDR3 region: CASSLGTVVQETQYF. CDR3 DNA: TGCGCCAGCAGCTTGGGGACAGTAGTCCAAGAGACCCAGTACTTC.

The chain joins TRBV5-1 to TRBJ2-7, with D perhaps matching TRBD1 (5 bases). V lost 0 bases to trimming and J lost 5 bases, with 15 bases between them. The CDR3 is 15 residues long. In germline, CDR1 is SGHRS, CDR2 YFSETQ. The CDR3 sequence is CASSLVRAGSNEQYF. CDR3 in DNA: TGCGCCAGCAGCTTGGTTCGGGCAGGGTCCAACGAGCAGTACTTC.

The chain is built from TRBV6-5 and TRBJ2-7; the match to TRBD1 covers 8 bases. There are 15 residues in the CDR3. Germline V gives CDR1 MNHEY, CDR2 SVGAGI. V shed 0 bases, J shed 6 bases, and the junction held 7 bases outside the gene matches. CDR3 protein: CASSYSPGQGGEQYF. CDR3 in DNA: TGTGCCAGCAGTTACTCGCCCGGACAGGGCGGCGAGCAGTACTTC.

The chain has TRBV7-7 and TRBJ2-5, with 10 bases identical to TRBD2. Germline V gene data show CDR1 as SSHAT and CDR2 as FNYEAQ (reference sequence). Trimming took 2 bases from V and 6 from J; bases not matched to a gene: 6. The CDR3 runs to 15 residues. CDR3 region: CASSLSPSGGQTQYF. The CDR3 nucleotides read TGTGCCAGCAGCTTAAGCCCTAGCGGGGGCCAGACCCAGTACTTC.

The rearrangement joins TRBV14 to TRBJ1-4; D not resolved. CDR3 length: 12 amino acids. With 0 bases removed from V and 13 bases from J, the gap between germline ends came to 9 bases. CDR1 and CDR2 (germline): SGHDN, FVKESK. The CDR3 region is CASSQDPRRLFF. The CDR3 DNA follows: TGTGCCAGCAGCCAAGACCCCAGGCGACTGTTTTTT.

The chain uses TRBV18 and TRBJ2-5; the D gene is possibly TRBD1 (6 bases). The CDR3 covers 13 residues. V dropped 3 bases and J dropped 4 bases, with 9 bases sitting between them. CDR1 and CDR2 (germline): KGHSH, LQKENI. The CDR3 coding sequence is TGTGCCAGCTCACCGGGGGCTGTAGAGACCCAGTACTTC. Translation: CASSPGAVETQYF.

The chain carries TRBV9 and TRBJ2-2, with a possible D match to TRBD2 (6 bases). The V and J ends lost 0 bases and 6 bases respectively, with 9 bases between them. Looked up from germline, CDR1 is SGDLS and CDR2 is YYNGEE. The CDR3 contains 14 residues. CDR3 region: CASSVEASAGELFF. The CDR3 nucleotides read TGTGCCAGCAGCGTAGAGGCTAGCGCCGGGGAGCTGTTTTTT.

CDR3: CASRAGVTYEQYF. The CDR3 coding sequence is TGTGCCAGCAGAGCCGGGGTTACCTACGAGCAGTACTTC. The V gene is TRBV27, the J gene TRBJ2-7; possible D gene TRBD2, 5 bases. V was trimmed by 6 bases and J by 2 bases, leaving 11 bases between them. CDR1 is MNHEY, CDR2 SMNVEV, per germline (reference sequence). The CDR3 is 13 residues long.

The rearrangement links TRBV13 to TRBJ2-7; 11 bases align to TRBD2. The germline V gene encodes CDR1 PRHDT and CDR2 FYEKMQ (reference sequence). V shed 0 bases, J shed 3 bases, and the junction held 7 bases outside the gene matches. This CDR3 spans 17 amino acids. In nucleotides, the CDR3 is TGTGCCAGCAGCTTAGGTCTAGCGGGGGGACCTCACTACGAGCAGTACTTC. This encodes CASSLGLAGGPHYEQYF.

The chain employs TRBV13 and TRBJ1-1; weak D call: TRBD1 (5 bases). The V end was cut by 4 bases, the J end by 6 bases, with 27 bases between. Germline loops: CDR1 PRHDT, CDR2 FYEKMQ (reference sequence). The CDR3 runs 18 residues. CDR3: CASSSASVFGGAGAEAFF. The DNA for the CDR3 is TGTGCCAGCAGCTCAGCTTCAGTCTTCGGAGGGGCGGGGGCTGAAGCTTTCTTT.

The J gene is TRBJ1-4, the V gene TRBV7-6, with 8 nucleotides matching TRBD1. The CDR3 loop spans 21 amino acids. CDR1 and CDR2 (germline): SGHVS, FNYEAQ. Trimming at V came to 0 bases and at J to 8 bases, leaving 23 bases not matched to a gene. The CDR3 reads CASSLAGRGQSFGLPFEKLFF. CDR3 DNA sequence: TGTGCCAGCAGCTTAGCGGGCAGGGGGCAATCGTTCGGACTCCCCTTCGAAAAACTGTTTTTT. Full variable domain (remainder filled in from reference TRBV7-6 and TRBJ1-4): GAGVSQSPRYKVTKRGQDVALRCDPISGHVSLYWYRQALGQGPEFLTYFNYEAQQDKSGLPNDRFSAERPEGSISTLTIQRTEQRDSAMYRCASSLAGRGQSFGLPFEKLFFGSGTQLSVL.

The chain has TRBV21-1 and TRBJ1-1; TRBD1, the table's D call, was not compared with the DNA. TRBV21-1 is marked as a pseudogene. The CDR3 sequence is 14 residues long. CDR3: CASSSGTANTEAFF. DNA for the CDR3: TGTGCCAGCAGCAGTGGGACAGCAAACACTGAAGCTTTCTTT.

This clone was counted once. The gene calls are TRBV7-8 and TRBJ2-7; 10 bases are shared with TRBD2. The germline V gene has CDR1 SGHVS and CDR2 FQNEAQ. This CDR3 is 16 amino acids long. J gave up 2 bases and V 6 bases, and 10 bases lay outside the gene matches. The CDR3 protein is CASSWLRAGGAYEQYF. CDR3 coding DNA: TGTGCCAGCAGTTGGTTAAGAGCGGGAGGGGCCTACGAGCAGTACTTC.

This clone appeared once. The chain has TRBV7-2 and TRBJ2-3, with 9 bases matching TRBD2. CDR3 length: 13 residues. V shed 8 bases and J 1 base; nucleotides not matched to a gene: 1. In germline, CDR1 is SGHTA, CDR2 FQGNSA. CDR3 in DNA: TGTGCCAGCGGCGGGGGGGGCACAGATACGCAGTATTTT. Residues: CASGGGGTDTQYF.

This sequence joins TRBV7-2 and TRBJ2-5; the match to TRBD2 covers 7 bases. V was clipped by 3 bases and J by 11 bases; unmatched bases: 12. The CDR3 is made up of 14 amino acids. Germline V gives CDR1 SGHTA, CDR2 FQGNSA. The CDR3 DNA sequence: TGTGCCAGCAGCTTCACTCGGGAGGCGGGGCAGCAGTACTTC. Its translation is CASSFTREAGQQYF.

In its sample, this clone was seen once. The V gene is TRBV5-1, the J gene TRBJ2-7; the match to TRBD1 covers 7 bases. With 5 bases clipped from V and 3 bases from J, the junction kept 11 bases outside the gene matches. CDR1 is SGHRS, CDR2 YFSETQ, per germline. This CDR3 is 15 amino acids long. As DNA, the CDR3 is TGCGCCAGCAGATCCTCGGGACAGCCATTCTACGAGCAGTACTTC. Protein: CASRSSGQPFYEQYF.

The chain employs TRBV5-1 and TRBJ1-1, with D maybe TRBD1 (6 bases). This CDR3 contains 16 residues. The V gene's germline CDR1 is SGHRS and CDR2 YFSETQ. Trimming removed 4 bases from V and 0 bases from J, with 16 bases in between. The CDR3 reads CASSRRQANMNTEAFF. In nucleotides, the CDR3 is TGCGCCAGCAGCCGGAGACAGGCAAACATGAACACTGAAGCTTTCTTT.

The gene calls are TRBV6-1 and TRBJ1-1, with 7 positions matching TRBD1. Trimming removed 3 bases from V and 5 bases from J; junction bases left unmatched: 3. This CDR3 has 13 amino acids. In germline, CDR1 is MNHNS, CDR2 SASEGT. The chain's CDR3 is CASSEEGATEAFF. The CDR3 DNA is TGTGCCAGCAGTGAGGAGGGGGCAACTGAAGCTTTCTTT.

The chain recombines TRBV19 with TRBJ1-5; D is unresolved. Between the trimmed V and J ends, which lost 4 bases and 4 bases, there was a span of 14 bases. The CDR3 covers 15 residues. Germline V gene sequence: CDR1 LNHDA, CDR2 SQIVND (reference sequence). The CDR3 is CASSTLDEYNQPQHF. CDR3 nucleotides: TGTGCCAGTAGTACCCTAGACGAGTATAATCAGCCCCAGCATTTT.